The sequence of this TCR beta chain was determined in a study of T-cell reconstitution after alpha-beta-depleted transplantation in children. Construction of the TCRbeta library involved unique molecular identifiers. TCRdb reprocessed the PCR reads with MiXCR, giving one entry per CDR3 protein. The sample comprises around 480,000 distinct CDR3 sequences, approximately 30% of which are singletons, and 2.4% rests with the top ten. Germline CDR1 and CDR2: SGHTA and FQGNSA. Trimming left V 5 bases short and J 2 bases short, with 15 bases between. The CDR3 covers 15 residues. The count of this clonotype is one.

The sequencing here drew on PBMCs from the stem cell graft donor, taken from the stem cell graft. The clonotype comes from a human donor who donated a stem cell graft to a child with aplastic anemia. The V gene is TRBV7-2, the J gene TRBJ2-5; D not resolved. The DNA of the CDR3 is TGTGCCAGCAGCGTTAAGGGCCCCAGGCAAGAGACCCAGTACTTC. Its protein product is CASSVKGPRQETQYF.